These 25 T cell receptor beta chains share one sample of origin, sequenced in a study of T cell clonality in common variable immunodeficiency. Study outcomes and limitations: In common variable immunodeficiency, TCR beta chains reportedly carried fewer deletions and N-nucleotide insertions.

The repertoire was sequenced with immunoSEQ multiplex PCR; TCRdb's copy has only in-frame clones and lacks some. Listed for the sample are more than 8,000 clones, none seen a single time. No antigen has been identified for these receptors. The material sequenced was peripheral blood mononuclear cells. The receptors derive from a human donor with common variable immunodeficiency.

This clone occurred many times. Coverage ceases 3 residues before the CDR3 finishes, and the germline J gene fills in the end. V is TRBV19 and J is TRBJ2-1, with a weak D call TRBD2 (6 bases). Germline lookup yields CDR1 LNHDA and CDR2 SQIVND (reference sequence). The CDR3 sequence is 16 residues long. Trimming pared 4 bases from V and 0 bases from J, leaving 13 bases between. Incomplete CDR3 DNA: TGTGCCAGTAGTAGTCCAAAAGCGGGCTCCTACAATGAG. It translates to CASSSPKAGSYNE. The whole CDR3 protein reads CASSSPKAGSYNEQFF.

This clone is labeled as medium-sized (0.01 to 0.1%). The CDR3 is cut off 3 residues early in the read; its end comes from the germline J gene. V gene TRBV6-2 or TRBV6-3 combines with J gene TRBJ2-1; 11 nucleotides align to TRBD2. Per the germline V gene, CDR1 is MNHEY and CDR2 is SVGEGT. The CDR3 sequence is 15 residues long. The ends lost 7 bases at V and 5 bases at J; junction bases unmatched: 7. The CDR3 region is CASTQTSGTNNEQFF. The sequenced CDR3 bases are TGTGCCAGCACGCAGACTAGCGGGACCAACAATGAG.

By sample fraction, this clone is medium-sized. The read terminates 3 residues ahead of where the CDR3 ends, so the germline J gene completes it. V is TRBV6-2 or TRBV6-3 and J is TRBJ2-5; D might be TRBD2 (6 bases). The germline V and J ends were trimmed by 2 bases and 5 bases, with 9 bases remaining between them. CDR1 and CDR2 from the germline V gene are MNHEY and SVGEGT. The CDR3 has 13 residues. CDR3 amino acids: CASSYTRGETQYF. The CDR3 bases that were read are TGTGCCAGCAGTTACACTCGGGGGGAGACC.

This clone has a count of ten or more. The sequenced fragment ends 3 residues before the CDR3 boundary, so the rest is inferred from the germline J gene. The chain links TRBV9 to TRBJ2-1; 10 bases align to TRBD2. V dropped 4 bases and J dropped 0; count of bases not matched to a gene: 7. In germline, CDR1 is SGDLS, CDR2 YYNGEE. This CDR3 contains 17 residues. The covered CDR3 bases are TGTGCCAGCAGCCCCGAAGCGGGGGGGAGCTCCTACAATGAG. Residues: CASSPEAGGSSYNE. The CDR3 as a whole reads CASSPEAGGSSYNEQFF.

This clone appeared a few times. Read data end 3 residues before the CDR3 end; the end is taken from the germline J gene. The chain carries TRBV20-1 and TRBJ1-4; 7 bases map to TRBD1. Losses at the gene ends were 4 bases for V and 0 bases for J; bases not matched to a gene: 5. Germline assignment: CDR1 DFQATT and CDR2 SNEGSKA (reference sequence). The CDR3 consists of 15 residues. The CDR3 is CSATPGGATNEKLFF. The CDR3 bases that were read are TGCAGTGCTACACCAGGGGGTGCAACTAATGAAAAA.

In its sample, this clone was seen many times. The sequenced fragment ends 3 residues before the CDR3 boundary, so the rest is inferred from the germline J gene. The rearrangement joins TRBV7-6 to TRBJ2-7; 7 nucleotides line up with TRBD1. This CDR3 comprises 14 residues. Looked up from germline, CDR1 is SGHVS and CDR2 is FNYEAQ. V dropped 5 bases and J dropped 4; count of bases not matched to a gene: 8. The CDR3 loop is CASSKEQGFYEQYF. CDR3 DNA (partial): TGTGCCAGCAGCAAGGAACAGGGGTTTTACGAG.

This clone was counted many times. The read gets to within 3 residues of the CDR3 end, and the germline J gene fills in the rest. The chain carries TRBV5-4 and TRBJ2-7; D is possibly TRBD2 (5 bases). Trimming left V 4 bases short and J 0 bases short, with 8 bases between. CDR3 size: 13 residues. Germline V gene lookup returns CDR1 SGHNT and CDR2 YYREEE (reference sequence). The covered CDR3 bases are TGTGCCAGCAGCCCGGGGAGCTCCTACGAG. It specifies CASSPGSSYE. Given in full, the CDR3 is CASSPGSSYEQYF.

This clone was seen repeatedly, ten times or more. Incomplete CDR3 DNA: TGTGCCAGCAGATACCGACAGGGGCCA. Encoded protein: CASRYRQGP. The full CDR3 protein is CASRYRQGPAFF. The chain recombines TRBV14 with TRBJ1-1; TRBD1 matches at 8 bases. The read is 3 residues too short to cover the CDR3 end, so that end is filled in from the germline J gene. The CDR3 extends over 12 amino acids. Per germline, CDR1 SGHDN and CDR2 FVKESK.

Ten or more counts support this clone. The sequence runs out 3 residues before the end of the CDR3; the remainder is reconstructed from the germline J gene. The chain has TRBV5-5 and TRBJ1-1; D call uncertain. The length of the CDR3 is 14 residues. V lost 0 bases and J lost 1, with 7 bases in between. Germline-derived CDR1 and CDR2 are SGHKS and YYEKEE (reference sequence). Partial CDR3 DNA: TGTGCCAGCAGCTTGGAGGGCAGGAACACTGAA. It yields the protein CASSLEGRNTE. The CDR3 reads in full as CASSLEGRNTEAFF.

This clone appeared many times. The observed sequence ends 3 residues before the CDR3 terminus, with the missing tail filled in from the germline J gene. This chain uses TRBV20-1 with TRBJ2-3; D is perhaps TRBD1 (8 bases). The CDR3 consists of 14 residues. CDR1 DFQATT and CDR2 SNEGSKA come from the germline V gene (reference sequence). V lost 6 bases to trimming and J lost 3 bases, with 16 bases between them. The sequenced part of the CDR3 DNA is TGCAGTGCGCCACAGGGGGGGAGAACAGATACG. Its protein is CSAPQGGRTDT. The whole CDR3 reads CSAPQGGRTDTQYF.

By share, this clone counts as medium-sized. Read sequence stops 3 residues before the CDR3 end, and the germline J gene provides the missing end. This chain uses TRBV2 with TRBJ1-6; 9 nucleotides match TRBD1. From germline, CDR1 is SNHLY and CDR2 FYNNEI. The CDR3 is 14 residues long. V shed 6 bases and J 9 bases; nucleotides not matched to a gene: 6. CDR3 region: CASRIRGQGSPLHF. CDR3 bases read: TGTGCCAGCAGGATCCGGGGACAGGGTTCACCC.

This clone ranks as medium-sized. The missing CDR3 end, 3 residues past where the read stops, is filled in from the germline J gene. The chain links TRBV7-2 to TRBJ1-3, with D maybe TRBD1 (6 bases). CDR1 SGHTA and CDR2 FQGNSA come from the germline V gene. V dropped 11 bases and J dropped 1 base, with 18 bases sitting between them. This CDR3 spans 15 amino acids. The CDR3 region is CASRGGAASGNTIYF. The DNA read from the CDR3 is TGTGCCTCACGCGGGGGCGCAGCGTCTGGAAACACC. Variable domain in full (rest from reference TRBV7-2 and TRBJ1-3): GAGVSQSPSNKVTEKGKDVELRCDPISGHTALYWYRQSLGQGLEFLIYFQGNSAPDKSGLPSDRFSAERTGGSVSTLTIQRTQQEDSAVYLCASRGGAASGNTIYFGEGSWLTVV.

By sample share, this clone is medium-sized. CDR3: CASSETDRTNQPQHF. CDR3 DNA (partial): TGTGCCAGCAGTGAAACGGACAGGACAAATCAGCCC. This chain connects TRBV6-1 to TRBJ1-5, with 7 positions matching TRBD1. The read gets to within 3 residues of the CDR3 end, and the germline J gene fills in the rest. The CDR3 spans 15 residues. Germline V CDR1 and CDR2: MNHNS, SASEGT. Trimming removed 2 bases from V and 4 bases from J; junction bases left unmatched: 5.

This clone was detected many times. The sequence runs out 3 residues before the end of the CDR3; the remainder is reconstructed from the germline J gene. The V gene is TRBV6-2 or TRBV6-3, the J gene TRBJ2-5; the D gene is possibly TRBD2 (6 bases). V shed 4 bases and J shed 7 bases, with 16 bases lying between them. Germline CDR1 is MNHEY and CDR2 is SVGEGT. This CDR3 is 14 amino acids long. Incomplete CDR3 DNA: TGTGCCAGCAGTTTGATGGGGGGTCCGGGGACC. It codes for CASSLMGGPGT. The full CDR3 reads CASSLMGGPGTQYF.

This clone was picked up many times. The read finishes 3 residues shy of the CDR3 end, and the germline J gene is used to complete it. The V gene is TRBV2, the J gene TRBJ1-1; a possible D gene is TRBD1 (5 bases). The ends were cut back, 1 base at V and 1 base at J, with 10 bases in the middle. Germline V gene data show CDR1 as SNHLY and CDR2 as FYNNEI. This CDR3 has 15 amino acids. The sequenced part of the CDR3 DNA is TGTGCCAGCAGTGAAGGTCAGGGATGGAACACTGAA. Amino acid sequence: CASSEGQGWNTE. The complete CDR3 reads CASSEGQGWNTEAFF.

This clone was counted ten times or more. The DNA read from the CDR3 is TGCAGTGCTAGAGATTTTGAGGGTCAGGCCGGGGAG. It specifies CSARDFEGQAGE. The entire CDR3 protein reads CSARDFEGQAGELFF. This rearrangement joins TRBV20-1 to TRBJ2-2, with a possible D match to TRBD2 (5 bases). The read falls 3 residues short of the CDR3 end, and the missing part is taken from the germline J gene. Germline loops: CDR1 DFQATT, CDR2 SNEGSKA (reference sequence). The CDR3 runs to 15 residues. With 0 bases removed from V and 6 bases from J, the gap between germline ends came to 14 bases.

This clone rates as medium-sized. The read comes to an end 3 residues before the CDR3 does, leaving the germline J gene to fill in the end. The chain uses TRBV20-1 and TRBJ2-2; TRBD2 aligns across 10 bases. The CDR3 sequence is 15 residues long. The V segment lost 5 bases and the J segment 3 bases; nucleotides outside the gene matches: 6. Germline V gene lookup returns CDR1 DFQATT and CDR2 SNEGSKA (reference sequence). CDR3 DNA (partial): TGCAGTGCTGGTTCAGCGGGAGGGTACACCGGGGAG. Its translation is CSAGSAGGYTGE. The full CDR3 protein is CSAGSAGGYTGELFF.

This clone was seen repeatedly, ten times or more. Coverage ceases 3 residues before the CDR3 finishes, and the germline J gene fills in the end. V is TRBV12-3 or TRBV12-4 and J is TRBJ2-2; maybe TRBD2 (6 bases). Trimming shortened V by 7 bases and J by 1 base, and 16 bases separated the two germline ends. The CDR3 extends over 16 amino acids. The sequenced CDR3 bases are TGTGCCAGCACCCTAACTAGCCTTCTGAACACCGGGGAG. Translation gives CASTLTSLLNTGE. The entire CDR3 protein reads CASTLTSLLNTGELFF.

This clone was detected ten times or more. The part of the CDR3 DNA that was read is TGTGCCAGTAGAGTGGACAGGGGATCTAACTATGGC. The encoded protein is CASRVDRGSNYG. The CDR3, in full, reads CASRVDRGSNYGYTF. V is TRBV19 and J is TRBJ1-2, with TRBD1 matching over 9 bases. The read finishes 3 residues shy of the CDR3 end, and the germline J gene is used to complete it. V was pared by 6 bases and J by 0 bases, with 5 bases of the junction left unmatched. Germline loops: CDR1 LNHDA, CDR2 SQIVND (reference sequence). The CDR3 is 15 residues long. Using reference TRBV19 and TRBJ1-2 for the parts outside the CDR3, the full variable domain is DGGITQSPKYLFRKEGQNVTLSCEQNLNHDAMYWYRQDPGQGLRLIYYSQIVNDFQKGDIAEGYSVSREKKESFPLTVTSAQKNPTAFYLCASRVDRGSNYGYTFGSGTRLTVV.

This clone came up many times. The read comes to an end 3 residues before the CDR3 does, leaving the germline J gene to fill in the end. The chain uses TRBV2 and TRBJ2-7; D is unclear. The CDR3 runs 13 residues. The ends were cut back, 1 base at V and 1 base at J, with 5 bases in the middle. Germline CDR1 is SNHLY and CDR2 is FYNNEI. CDR3 residues: CASSEVLSYEQYF. The CDR3 DNA, read in part, is TGTGCCAGCAGTGAAGTTCTTTCCTACGAG. The full variable domain, with the rest looked up from reference TRBV2 and TRBJ2-7, is EPEVTQTPSHQVTQMGQEVILRCVPISNHLYFYWYRQILGQKVEFLVSFYNNEISEKSEIFDDQFSVERPDGSNFTLKIRSTKLEDSAMYFCASSEVLSYEQYFGPGTRLTVT.

This clone was seen at least ten times. The sequenced fragment ends 3 residues before the CDR3 boundary, so the rest is inferred from the germline J gene. V gene TRBV6-2 or TRBV6-3 combines with J gene TRBJ1-5; D may be TRBD1 (6 bases). This CDR3 contains 15 residues. V was cut by 6 bases and J by 5 bases, with 17 bases left in between. Germline-derived CDR1 and CDR2 are MNHEY and SVGEGT. The part of the CDR3 DNA that was read is TGTGCCAGCAGGTCCTTTGACAGGTGGTATCAGCCC. It yields the protein CASRSFDRWYQP. The CDR3, in full, reads CASRSFDRWYQPQHF.

This clone was seen repeatedly, ten times or more. The read ends 3 residues shy of where the CDR3 ends; the end is completed using the germline J gene. The J gene is TRBJ1-1, the V gene TRBV7-3; D is undetermined. CDR1 is SGHTA, CDR2 FQGTGA, per germline. The CDR3 is 14 residues long. Trimming took off 2 bases at V and 1 base at J, with 8 bases between the two ends. The covered CDR3 bases are TGTGCCAGCAGCTTAGGCAGAGGGAACACTGAA. Translated: CASSLGRGNTE. The CDR3, in full, reads CASSLGRGNTEAFF.

This clone was seen many times. The read stops 3 residues short of the end of the CDR3; the missing end is completed from the germline J gene. The genes are TRBV19 and TRBJ2-1; 14 bases align to TRBD2. Per the germline V gene, CDR1 is LNHDA and CDR2 is SQIVND (reference sequence). The CDR3 spans 17 residues. The V and J ends lost 3 bases and 8 bases, in that order; junction bases with no gene match: 9. The CDR3 DNA, read in part, is TGTGCCAGTAGTATCAGACTAGCGGGGGGGTTTGGGGATGAG. This gives the protein CASSIRLAGGFGDE. The whole CDR3 protein reads CASSIRLAGGFGDEQFF.

This clone was recorded many times. The read gets to within 3 residues of the CDR3 end, and the germline J gene fills in the rest. The chain couples TRBV7-9 to TRBJ1-1; D unclear. CDR1 SEHNR and CDR2 FQNEAQ come from the germline V gene (reference sequence). Deletions cut 5 bases from V and 5 bases from J, with 9 bases between. This CDR3 region has 12 residues. The CDR3 spells CASSGLGTEAFF. CDR3 DNA (partial): TGTGCCAGCAGCGGATTAGGGACTGAA.

This clone has at least ten counts. The DNA ends 3 residues before the CDR3 does, and the rest of the CDR3 is filled in from the germline J gene. The V gene is TRBV7-9, the J gene TRBJ1-1, with D perhaps matching TRBD1 (5 bases). The CDR3 spans 13 residues. V was pared by 5 bases and J by 1 base, with 8 bases between. Germline assignment: CDR1 SEHNR and CDR2 FQNEAQ (reference sequence). CDR3 loop: CASSTDRNTEAFF. Partial CDR3 DNA: TGTGCCAGCAGCACCGACAGGAACACTGAA.